The clone carrying this T cell receptor (beta chain) showed up many times. Its antigen is not identified. CDR3 length equals 16 residues. In germline, CDR1 is LGHNT, CDR2 FRNRAP. V lost 4 bases, J lost 4 bases, and 19 bases lay in between. These data are taken from a study of T-cell memory formation after mild COVID-19. Study-level results: Confirmation was lacking for SARS-CoV-2 specificity of second-wave clones that peaked on day 37.

Constant-segment-primed 5'RACE gave TCR alpha and TCR beta cDNA libraries with sample barcodes and UMIs. TCRdb recomputed calls from the 5' RACE reads with MiXCR, one row per CDR3 protein. The sample lists some 40,000 distinct CDR3 sequences, 5% to 7% occurring once. Input material: PBMCs or a T cell subset sorted from them (not recorded which). This TCR was recovered from an adult who had mild COVID-19 (a few samples of this study predate the infection). Cell type and time point are not known. The chain employs TRBV12-5 and TRBJ2-5, with a weak D call TRBD2 (6 bases). The CDR3 sequence: CASGYGLRGVGETQYF. The CDR3 nucleotides read TGTGCTAGTGGTTACGGTTTGCGGGGAGTTGGAGAGACCCAGTACTTC.